This T cell receptor (beta chain) was sequenced for a study of graft-versus-host responses after intestinal transplantation. Across the whole study: Anti-thymocyte globulin served as induction for all recipients, who then took tacrolimus and steroids for about 3 years.

Worth noting for this clone: Its antigen is not identified.

The study, taken as a whole, reports: Detection of GvH clones occurred in recipient marrow, and some had their first appearance in ileum or blood.

Measured with immunoSEQ multiplex PCR; TCRdb has only the in-frame clones, and not every one. The profile shows roughly 100,000 clones, over 85% of them singletons. Germline CDR1 reads GTSNPN; CDR2 reads SVGIG (reference sequence). This CDR3 has 14 residues. Trimming removed 3 bases at V and 5 bases at J, with 16 bases between. This sequence was found in a human donor who received an intestinal transplant. Sequencing used unstimulated CD8+ T cells sorted from spleen or lymph node cells, obtained before intestinal transplant. The rearrangement joins TRBV30 to TRBJ1-1; unclear D gene. The CDR3 loop is CAWSEGFQETEAFF. CDR3 nucleotides: TGTGCCTGGAGCGAGGGATTTCAGGAGACTGAAGCTTTCTTT. The complete variable domain, with remaining parts taken from reference TRBV30 and TRBJ1-1, reads SQTIHQWPATLVQPVGSPLSLECTVEGTSNPNLYWYRQAAGRGLQLLFYSVGIGQISSEVPQNLSASRPQDRQFILSSKKLLLSDSGFYLCAWSEGFQETEAFFGQGTRLTVV.